This is a list of T cell receptor beta chains from one sample in a study of cytomegalovirus exposure and HLA in healthy donors. TCRdb's copy holds only in-frame clones and misses some; the assay was immunoSEQ multiplex PCR. The sample has some 150,000 clones, roughly 79% seen once; the top ten hold roughly 0.99%. The sample comprised PBMCs. All receptors derive from a male donor in good health and CMV-seronegative. The CDR3 runs from the conserved cysteine through the conserved F or W. Fields, in order: D gene, CDR3 length, V gene, clone size, J gene, CDR3 protein, CDR3 DNA. The D gene is left open where the match is weak. Clone size, where shown, is once, few, many, or a class for clones that have expanded.

>-|17|TRBV12-2|few|TRBJ1-2
CASRLAHPTGQNYGYTF
TGTGCAAGTCGCTTAGCGCATCCGACAGGTCAGAACTATGGCTACACCTTC
>-|13|TRBV5-1|-|TRBJ2-7
CASGKGDYYEQYF
TGCGCCAGCGGGAAAGGGGATTACTACGAGCAGTACTTC
>TRBD1|15|TRBV5-1|-|TRBJ1-1
CASSLGPDRDTEAFF
TGCGCCAGCAGCTTGGGACCGGACAGGGACACTGAAGCTTTCTTT
>TRBD1|15|TRBV5-1|-|TRBJ2-2
CASKGAGGSTGELFF
TGCGCCAGCAAAGGGGCAGGGGGCTCAACCGGGGAGCTGTTTTTT
>-|13|TRBV2|few|TRBJ1-1
CASSLRQTTEAFF
TGTGCCAGCAGTTTGCGACAGACCACTGAAGCTTTCTTT
>TRBD2|15|TRBV19|once|TRBJ2-1
CATKMTSRRYNEQFF
TGTGCCACTAAAATGACTAGCCGACGGTACAATGAGCAGTTCTTC
>TRBD1|18|TRBV19|-|TRBJ1-6
CASSTGVPGGSYNSPLHF
TGTGCCAGTAGTACCGGAGTTCCAGGGGGCTCCTATAATTCACCCCTCCACTTT
>TRBD1|16|TRBV28|once|TRBJ1-2
CASTPGGPEPLYGYTF
TGTGCCAGCACTCCAGGGGGACCCGAACCCCTCTATGGCTACACCTTC
>-|13|TRBV10-3|-|TRBJ2-7
CAISEQTAYEQYF
TGTGCCATCAGTGAACAGACAGCATACGAGCAGTACTTC
>TRBD1|14|TRBV9|few|TRBJ1-4
CASSGTGGSEKLFF
TGTGCCAGCAGCGGGACAGGGGGAAGTGAAAAACTGTTTTTT
>TRBD2|19|TRBV9|-|TRBJ2-3
CASSVVGTSGGTDTDTQYF
TGTGCCAGCAGCGTAGTAGGGACTAGCGGGGGGACAGACACAGATACGCAGTATTTT
>-|13|TRBV7-6|-|TRBJ1-2
CASSPQGLYGYTF
TGTGCCAGCAGCCCCCAGGGACTCTATGGCTACACCTTC
>-|14|TRBV2|-|TRBJ2-7
CASGGTAASYEQYF
TGTGCCAGCGGGGGGACAGCTGCCTCCTACGAGCAGTACTTC
>TRBD1|13|TRBV7-9|-|TRBJ1-4
CASSSRDSEKLFF
TGTGCCAGCAGCAGCCGGGACAGCGAAAAACTGTTTTTT
>TRBD1|17|TRBV4-2|few|TRBJ2-2
CASSHTLPGTGFGELFF
TGTGCCAGCAGCCACACTCTACCCGGGACAGGGTTCGGGGAGCTGTTTTTT
>TRBD2|15|TRBV5-1|-|TRBJ2-5
CASSLGRGGPETQYF
TGCGCCAGCAGCTTGGGGCGGGGGGGCCCGGAGACCCAGTACTTC
>-|11|TRBV10-1|-|TRBJ2-7
CASTPVGEQYF
TGCGCCAGCACCCCGGTCGGCGAGCAGTACTTC
>-|16|TRBV7-8|once|TRBJ2-2
CASSLGGTSNTGELFF
TGTGCCAGCAGCCTAGGAGGTACCAGCAACACCGGGGAGCTGTTTTTT
>TRBD1|14|TRBV6-5|-|TRBJ2-2
CASSSTGYAGELFF
TGTGCCAGCAGTTCGACAGGGTACGCCGGGGAGCTGTTTTTT
>-|16|TRBV11-2|once|TRBJ2-3
CASSLGLALDTDTQYF
TGTGCCAGCAGCTTAGGGCTAGCCCTGGACACAGATACGCAGTATTTT
>-|16|TRBV4-1|-|TRBJ2-6
CASSQDEGAGANVLTF
TGCGCCAGCAGCCAAGACGAGGGTGCTGGGGCCAACGTCCTGACTTTC
>-|16|TRBV6-5|-|TRBJ2-6
CASSYRGISGANVLTF
TGTGCCAGCAGTTACAGGGGGATCTCTGGGGCCAACGTCCTGACTTTC
>-|17|TRBV11-2|-|TRBJ2-1
CASSLDTAAQYRPQQFF
TGTGCCAGCAGCTTAGATACAGCGGCACAGTATAGACCCCAGCAGTTCTTC
>-|15|TRBV18|-|TRBJ1-2
CASSPPSASNYGYTF
TGTGCCAGCTCACCACCGTCAGCTAGCAACTATGGCTACACCTTC
>-|15|TRBV7-2|-|TRBJ2-5
CASSLHWGYQETQYF
TGTGCCAGCAGCCTACACTGGGGCTACCAAGAGACCCAGTACTTC
>-|17|TRBV5-5|-|TRBJ1-1
CASSLGFLRGSETEAFF
TGTGCCAGCAGCTTGGGATTCCTCAGGGGATCCGAGACTGAAGCTTTCTTT
>-|15|TRBV16|-|TRBJ1-3
CASSQSKGPGNTIYF
TGTGCCAGCAGCCAGAGTAAGGGGCCGGGAAACACCATATATTTT
>-|15|TRBV11-2|-|TRBJ1-5
CASSLEGRTNQPQHF
TGTGCCAGCAGCTTAGAAGGCCGGACAAATCAGCCCCAGCATTTT
>-|14|TRBV15|-|TRBJ2-7
CATSRDQGTYEQYF
TGTGCCACCAGCAGAGATCAGGGGACCTACGAGCAGTACTTC
>-|13|TRBV7-9|-|TRBJ2-2
CASRGQSTGELFF
TGTGCCAGCCGCGGACAGTCCACCGGGGAGCTGTTTTTT
>-|11|TRBV28|few|TRBJ1-1
CASSFGTEAFF
TGTGCCAGCAGCTTCGGGACTGAAGCTTTCTTT
>-|14|TRBV5-6|-|TRBJ1-2
CASSLGQANYGYTF
TGTGCCAGCAGCTTGGGGCAGGCTAACTATGGCTACACCTTC
>TRBD1|13|TRBV27|-|TRBJ1-1
CASRGQGFTEAFF
TGTGCCAGCAGGGGACAGGGTTTCACTGAAGCTTTCTTT
>-|12|TRBV7-9|once|TRBJ1-4
CASSLVEEKLFF
TGTGCCAGCAGCTTAGTCGAGGAAAAACTGTTTTTT
>TRBD1|12|TRBV29-1|few|TRBJ1-5
CSVTTGGQPQHF
TGCAGCGTGACGACAGGGGGTCAGCCCCAGCATTTT
>-|13|TRBV11-2|-|TRBJ2-1
CASSLDPGDEQFF
TGTGCCAGCAGCTTAGATCCGGGTGATGAGCAGTTCTTC
>TRBD1|16|TRBV7-9|-|TRBJ1-2
CASSYLQTDRVYGYTF
TGTGCCAGCAGCTACCTGCAGACGGACAGGGTCTATGGCTACACCTTC
>-|15|TRBV2|-|TRBJ1-5
CASSFDSSRNQPQHF
TGTGCCAGCAGTTTCGACAGTAGTCGTAATCAGCCCCAGCATTTT
>-|14|TRBV15|-|TRBJ2-7
CATSRDLARFEQYF
TGTGCCACCAGCAGAGATCTAGCCCGATTCGAGCAGTACTTC
>-|15|TRBV19|-|TRBJ2-7
CASSRGIPGFYEQYF
TGTGCCAGTAGTAGAGGTATCCCAGGGTTCTACGAGCAGTACTTC
>-|14|TRBV11-2|-|TRBJ2-2
CASSSGGNTGELFF
TGTGCCAGCAGCTCCGGGGGGAACACCGGGGAGCTGTTTTTT
>-|11|TRBV5-1|-|TRBJ2-3
CASSQGYTQYF
TGCGCCAGCAGCCAGGGGTACACGCAGTATTTT
>TRBD2|14|TRBV5-1|-|TRBJ2-1
CASSLNGGATEQFF
TGCGCCAGCAGCCTAAACGGGGGGGCCACTGAGCAGTTCTTC
>-|15|TRBV7-2|-|TRBJ1-4
CASRGDSATNEKLFF
TGTGCCAGCAGGGGGGACTCGGCAACTAATGAAAAACTGTTTTTT
>TRBD1|14|TRBV7-2|once|TRBJ1-2
CASSLGQGAGGYTF
TGTGCCAGCAGCCTGGGACAGGGGGCTGGGGGCTACACCTTC
>-|13|TRBV7-2|-|TRBJ1-5
CASTAGGNQPQHF
TGTGCCAGCACCGCGGGGGGGAATCAGCCCCAGCATTTT